The next 5 T cell receptor beta chains were all read from a single sample in a study of response to subunit inactivated influenza vaccine. TCRdb analysed the RT-PCR reads with MiXCR anew, one entry per CDR3 protein. The data contain about 520,000 distinct CDR3 sequences, approximately 24% of them singletons. Sequenced here: CD4+ T cells sorted from PBMCs, sampled about 5 days after vaccination. These receptors were taken from a man aged 45-60 years who received an inactivated influenza vaccine.

This clonotype was counted a few times. This chain connects TRBV4-2 to TRBJ1-3; TRBD1 might be the D (5 bases). This CDR3 spans 17 amino acids. Trimming shortened V by 0 bases and J by 4 bases, and 16 bases separated the two germline ends. Germline lookup yields CDR1 LGHNA and CDR2 YNFKEQ. CDR3 region: CASSQDKRQSEGNTIYF. CDR3 sequence (DNA): TGTGCCAGCAGCCAAGATAAGAGACAGTCGGAGGGAAACACCATATATTTT.

The sample holds a few counts of this clonotype. J is TRBJ2-1 and V is TRBV24-1; 9 bases align to TRBD1. J was trimmed by 1 base and V by 4 bases; bases with no gene match: 4. Germline loops: CDR1 KGHDR, CDR2 SFDVKD. This CDR3 has 16 amino acids. This CDR3 reads CATSEAGQGSYNEQFF. CDR3 nucleotides: TGTGCCACCAGTGAGGCAGGACAGGGGTCCTACAATGAGCAGTTCTTC.

There are a few counts of this clonotype. The rearrangement uses TRBV10-3 and TRBJ2-2, with D uncertain. The CDR3 contains 14 residues. The V end lost 10 bases, the J end lost 1 base, and 13 bases lay between the germline ends. Germline-derived CDR1 and CDR2 are ENHRY and SYGVKD. CDR3 nucleotides: TGTGCCACGCAGGAAGTATGGAACACCGGGGAGCTGTTTTTT. This encodes CATQEVWNTGELFF.

This chain joins TRBV20-1 and TRBJ2-1; TRBD2 aligns across 9 bases. Germline V gene data show CDR1 as DFQATT and CDR2 as SNEGSKA (reference sequence). V gave up 0 bases and J gave up 7 bases; unmatched junction bases: 10. The CDR3 loop spans 16 amino acids. This CDR3 is CSARDGASGVWNEQFF. The CDR3, as DNA: TGCAGTGCTAGAGATGGGGCTAGCGGGGTTTGGAATGAGCAGTTCTTC.

Ten or more counts support this clonotype. J is TRBJ2-3 and V is TRBV25-1; D unclear. V lost 6 bases and J 0 bases, leaving 10 bases between the germline ends. The CDR3 runs 14 residues. Germline CDR1 and CDR2: MGHDK and SYGVNS. The CDR3, as DNA: TGTGCCAGCAGCCACAGTGCTAGCACAGATACGCAGTATTTT. Translating it yields CASSHSASTDTQYF.